Each of the 26 T cell receptor beta chains below was sequenced from the same sample in a study of OX40 agonist ivuxolimab in advanced cancers. Assay used: immunoSEQ multiplex PCR; TCRdb lists only in-frame clones, some missing. Of 30,000 to 40,000 clones listed, around nine tenths are singletons. The sequencing used CD4+ or CD8+ T cells sorted from blood, collected in a trial of the OX40 agonist ivuxolimab. These receptors were collected from an adult with an advanced solid tumor such as melanoma, head and neck, liver or kidney cancer.

The chain uses TRBV12-5 and TRBJ2-4; D ambiguous. Germline V gene data show CDR1 as LGHNT and CDR2 as FRNRAP. Trimming shortened V by 7 bases and J by 4 bases, and 5 bases separated the two germline ends. This CDR3 contains 11 residues. This CDR3 reads CASVGKNIQYF. CDR3 DNA sequence: TGTGCTAGTGTGGGAAAAAACATTCAGTACTTC.

V is TRBV7-3 and J is TRBJ2-5; D call uncertain. Between the trimmed V and J ends, which lost 3 bases and 0 bases, there was a span of 5 bases. Germline V gene sequence: CDR1 SGHTA, CDR2 FQGTGA. The CDR3 runs 13 residues. The CDR3 DNA reads TGTGCCAGCAGCTTGGGGTACCAAGAGACCCAGTACTTC. Its translation is CASSLGYQETQYF.

The chain uses TRBV7-9 and TRBJ2-7; 10 bases are shared with TRBD1. CDR1 and CDR2 from the germline V gene are SEHNR and FQNEAQ (reference sequence). The V gene end was trimmed by 4 bases and the J gene end by 7 bases; junction bases not matched to a gene: 10. CDR3 size: 15 residues. CDR3 region: CASSSPGTGVREQYF. The CDR3 DNA reads TGTGCCAGCAGCTCGCCGGGGACAGGGGTCCGGGAGCAGTACTTC.

The chain links TRBV29-1 to TRBJ2-5, with D tentatively TRBD1 (6 bases). The CDR3 totals 16 residues. V gave up 0 bases and J gave up 5 bases, with 19 bases separating them. CDR1 is SQVTM and CDR2 is ANQGSEA in the germline V gene. The DNA for the CDR3 is TGCAGCGTTGAAGATCTTTACAGGGCGGCACCGGAGACCCAGTACTTC. Encoded protein: CSVEDLYRAAPETQYF.

This rearrangement joins TRBV6-1 to TRBJ1-1; D is ambiguous. CDR3 size: 16 residues. Germline CDR1 and CDR2: MNHNS and SASEGT. The V end lost 1 base, the J end lost 3 bases, and 15 bases lay between the germline ends. In nucleotides, the CDR3 is TGTGCCAGCAGTGAAGATATAGATGAGGCGGACACTGAAGCTTTCTTT. Protein product: CASSEDIDEADTEAFF.

V is TRBV5-1 and J is TRBJ2-7; D is undetermined. Trimming took 5 bases from V and 3 from J, leaving 18 bases between them. Germline CDR1 is SGHRS and CDR2 is YFSETQ. There are 15 residues in the CDR3. The CDR3 nucleotides are TGCGCCAGCAGACTTGAGCTCTCACTGAACTACGAGCAGTACTTC. It is translated as CASRLELSLNYEQYF.

This chain uses TRBV19 with TRBJ2-1; D might be TRBD1 (6 bases). V was trimmed by 1 base and J by 0 bases, leaving 10 bases between them. The CDR3 runs 16 residues. Per the germline V gene, CDR1 is LNHDA and CDR2 is SQIVND (reference sequence). The CDR3 loop is CASSIGGGPSYNEQFF. For the CDR3, the DNA is TGTGCCAGTAGTATAGGTGGGGGCCCCTCCTACAATGAGCAGTTCTTC. Together with reference TRBV19 and TRBJ2-1, the CDR3 gives the full variable domain: DGGITQSPKYLFRKEGQNVTLSCEQNLNHDAMYWYRQDPGQGLRLIYYSQIVNDFQKGDIAEGYSVSREKKESFPLTVTSAQKNPTAFYLCASSIGGGPSYNEQFFGPGTRLTVL.

This clone was picked up one time. The chain combines TRBV6-1 with TRBJ1-1; no clear D. CDR3 length: 14 residues. The germline V gene encodes CDR1 MNHNS and CDR2 SASEGT. V lost 6 bases and J lost 3, with 14 bases in between. CDR3 nucleotide sequence: TGTGCCAGCAGCCCCTCGGATCTATACACTGAAGCTTTCTTT. It specifies CASSPSDLYTEAFF.

Written as DNA, the CDR3 is TGCGCCAGCAGTCCGACGGTGAACACCGGGGAGCTGTTTTTT. Amino acids: CASSPTVNTGELFF. The chain has TRBV10-1 and TRBJ2-2; D unclear. Germline V gene lookup returns CDR1 WNHNN and CDR2 SYGVQD (reference sequence). Trimming stripped 5 bases from V and 1 base from J, with 8 bases between. This CDR3 region has 14 residues.

This chain joins TRBV19 and TRBJ1-5, with TRBD1 matching 7 bases. V trimming: 8 bases; J trimming: 0 bases; junction bases outside the gene matches: 10. Germline loops: CDR1 LNHDA, CDR2 SQIVND (reference sequence). The CDR3 contains 16 residues. In DNA form, the CDR3 reads TGTGCCAGTTCCCGGGACAGCGAATATAGCAATCAGCCCCAGCATTTT. The encoded protein is CASSRDSEYSNQPQHF. Based on the CDR3 plus reference TRBV19 and TRBJ1-5, the full variable domain is DGGITQSPKYLFRKEGQNVTLSCEQNLNHDAMYWYRQDPGQGLRLIYYSQIVNDFQKGDIAEGYSVSREKKESFPLTVTSAQKNPTAFYLCASSRDSEYSNQPQHFGDGTRLSIL.

The chain employs TRBV28 and TRBJ1-1; D is possibly TRBD1 (6 bases). CDR3 length: 17 amino acids. From germline, CDR1 is MDHEN and CDR2 SYDVKM. V was trimmed by 7 bases and J by 0 bases, leaving 21 bases between them. CDR3 residues: CASTPSGTSYMNTEAFF. As DNA, the CDR3 is TGTGCCAGCACCCCCTCGGGGACAAGCTACATGAACACTGAAGCTTTCTTT.

The chain joins TRBV7-9 to TRBJ2-7, with D possibly called TRBD1 or TRBD2 (5 bases each). Germline V lookup: CDR1 SEHNR, CDR2 FQNEAQ (reference sequence). The CDR3 is made up of 15 amino acids. Deletions cut 5 bases from V and 1 base from J, with 15 bases between. CDR3 DNA sequence: TGTGCCAGCAGCCGCCGGGACGGAAGTTCCTACGAGCAGTACTTC. Translating it yields CASSRRDGSSYEQYF.

The chain couples TRBV6-1 to TRBJ1-1, with TRBD1 matching 7 bases. CDR3 length equals 17 residues. The germline gives CDR1 MNHNS, CDR2 SASEGT. V lost 2 bases to trimming and J lost 1 base; unmatched junction nucleotides: 10. The CDR3 DNA reads TGTGCCAGCAGTGAATGGCTTGACAGGGAAACGAACACTGAAGCTTTCTTT. Translated: CASSEWLDRETNTEAFF.

The chain couples TRBV5-3 to TRBJ1-5; D remains unclear. TRBV5-3 belongs to the ORF category, with a function that is uncertain. Trimming pared 5 bases from V and 5 bases from J, leaving 2 bases between. This CDR3 has 10 residues. CDR3 region: CARRHQPQHF. The CDR3 nucleotides are TGTGCCAGAAGGCATCAGCCCCAGCATTTT.

J is TRBJ2-1 and V is TRBV27; TRBD2 agrees at 7 bases. V shed 5 bases and J 2 bases; nucleotides not matched to a gene: 3. CDR1 and CDR2 from the germline V gene are MNHEY and SMNVEV (reference sequence). This CDR3 region has 14 residues. CDR3 region: CASSPTSAYNEQFF. The CDR3 DNA reads TGTGCCAGCAGTCCCACTAGCGCCTACAATGAGCAGTTCTTC.

This clone was picked up a small number of times. The chain employs TRBV7-9 and TRBJ2-1, with D perhaps matching TRBD1 (5 bases). CDR1 is SEHNR and CDR2 is FQNEAQ in the germline V gene (reference sequence). Trimming removed 2 bases at V and 8 bases at J, with 10 bases between. CDR3 length: 13 residues. The CDR3 DNA reads as TGTGCCAGCAGCTTACCCAGGGTCGATGAGCAGTTCTTC. Translating it yields CASSLPRVDEQFF. Together with reference TRBV7-9 and TRBJ2-1, the CDR3 gives the full variable domain: DTGVSQNPRHKITKRGQNVTFRCDPISEHNRLYWYRQTLGQGPEFLTYFQNEAQLEKSRLLSDRFSAERPKGSFSTLEIQRTEQGDSAMYLCASSLPRVDEQFFGPGTRLTVL.

The chain joins TRBV19 to TRBJ2-1; 7 nucleotides agree with TRBD1. The CDR3 consists of 13 residues. The V segment lost 4 bases and the J segment 7 bases; nucleotides outside the gene matches: 4. Looked up from germline, CDR1 is LNHDA and CDR2 is SQIVND (reference sequence). The CDR3 is CASSKTGLNEQFF. CDR3 sequence (DNA): TGTGCCAGTAGTAAGACAGGGCTTAATGAGCAGTTCTTC.

J is TRBJ2-3 and V is TRBV9; TRBD2 is a possible D gene (6 bases). This CDR3 comprises 15 residues. Deletions cut 2 bases from V and 0 bases from J, with 10 bases between. The germline V gene has CDR1 SGDLS and CDR2 YYNGEE. CDR3 sequence: CASSVSGASTDTQYF. The CDR3 DNA reads as TGTGCCAGCAGCGTTAGCGGAGCTAGCACAGATACGCAGTATTTT.

The rearrangement joins TRBV7-2 to TRBJ2-1, with D maybe TRBD2 (6 bases). The CDR3 totals 14 residues. Germline V gives CDR1 SGHTA, CDR2 FQGNSA. Trimming removed 0 bases from V and 4 bases from J, with 7 bases in between. CDR3 sequence: CASSLAGGYNEQFF. The CDR3 bases are TGTGCCAGCAGCTTAGCGGGGGGATACAATGAGCAGTTCTTC.

This chain uses TRBV19 with TRBJ2-2, with D perhaps TRBD2 (5 bases). From germline, CDR1 is LNHDA and CDR2 SQIVND (reference sequence). Between the trimmed V and J ends, which lost 4 bases and 5 bases, there was a span of 11 bases. There are 14 residues in the CDR3. Here the CDR3 reads CASSSGSWTGELFF. In DNA form, the CDR3 reads TGTGCCAGTAGTAGCGGGTCCTGGACCGGGGAGCTGTTTTTT.

This sequence joins TRBV9 and TRBJ2-2, with 9 bases lining up with TRBD1. Trimming cost V 1 base and J 1 base; bases outside gene matches: 2. CDR1 SGDLS and CDR2 YYNGEE come from the germline V gene. CDR3 length: 16 amino acids. The CDR3 DNA is TGTGCCAGCAGCGTATCGGGACAGGGGAACACCGGGGAGCTGTTTTTT. This encodes CASSVSGQGNTGELFF.

The V and J genes are TRBV4-1 and TRBJ1-2; 7 bases line up with TRBD1. CDR3 size: 15 residues. The germline gives CDR1 MGHRA, CDR2 YSYEKL. Germline trimming cut 4 bases from V and 3 bases from J; bases unmatched to any gene: 8. In nucleotides, the CDR3 is TGCGCCAGCAGCCCAAGCCCCGGGACAGACTATGGCTACACCTTC. This encodes CASSPSPGTDYGYTF.

The chain carries TRBV11-2 and TRBJ2-7; the D gene is possibly TRBD2 (5 bases). The germline V gene has CDR1 SGHAT and CDR2 FQNNGV. V was shortened by 5 bases and J by 4 bases, with 18 bases between the two germline ends. CDR3 size: 15 residues. The CDR3 region is CASSDTPLERYEQYF. The CDR3, as DNA: TGTGCCAGCAGCGACACCCCACTAGAGCGGTACGAGCAGTACTTC.

The rearrangement joins TRBV9 to TRBJ2-7; D is possibly TRBD1 or TRBD2 (5 bases each). CDR1 and CDR2 from the germline V gene are SGDLS and YYNGEE. V lost 3 bases to trimming and J lost 3 bases, with 16 bases between them. The CDR3 sequence is 15 residues long. The CDR3 loop is CASSASGTPNYEQYF. In nucleotides, the CDR3 is TGTGCCAGCAGCGCATCCGGGACCCCGAACTACGAGCAGTACTTC.

The rearrangement uses TRBV29-1 and TRBJ2-7; no definite D call. V lost 6 bases and J 0 bases, leaving 15 bases between the germline ends. The length of the CDR3 is 14 residues. Germline V gene sequence: CDR1 SQVTM, CDR2 ANQGSEA. The CDR3 loop reads CSVYTPTSSYEQYF. The CDR3 DNA follows: TGCAGCGTCTATACACCTACGAGCTCCTACGAGCAGTACTTC.

The rearrangement links TRBV5-1 to TRBJ1-1; D unresolved. V was clipped by 0 bases and J by 6 bases, with 12 bases between them. Germline CDR1 and CDR2: SGHRS and YFSETQ. The CDR3 has 14 amino acids. CDR3 loop: CASSLAPPDAEAFF. The CDR3 bases are TGCGCCAGCAGCTTGGCCCCCCCCGACGCTGAAGCTTTCTTT.